The TCR beta chain under discussion was sequenced for a study of blood T cell repertoires in COVID-19 (dated by TCRdb to the early 2020s). With respect to the entire study: Collaborator samples came from the United States, Italy and Spain and covered acute and convalescent phases of COVID-19. Where HLA class I and class II types were available, the types were taken from metadata supplied by the sample provider, not from assay-based typing. The prospective study material was composed of cDNA or gDNA derived from T cells, B-cell-depleted T cells, or PBMCs. The repertoires were made available in a free public database intended to serve as a resource for research on the immune response to SARS-CoV-2. The dataset comprised deeply sampled blood TCRbeta repertoires from subjects exposed to, actively infected with, or recovered from COVID-19. Nearly every sample came with metadata listing a de-identified subject ID, COVID-19 status, age in years and sex. The samples were drawn from the first 160 participants of the ongoing ImmuneRACE study and from about 1,200 subjects provided by 6 global collaborators.

Overall study outcomes, separate from this receptor: Clinical and demographic metadata were provided uncurated, with the amount varying by source and participant.

Including cysteine and phenylalanine, the CDR3 has 15 amino acids. Only the CDR3 DNA is retained, 45 bases long and in frame from the first base. The trim is 2 bases for V and 3 bases for J, with a gap of 13 bases between the germline ends. The CDR1 and CDR2 encoded by the germline V gene are SGHAT and FQNNGV. In regard to this clone: Its antigen has not been determined. Base quality data are lacking; no much larger clone is found one base away.

The immunoSEQ Assay, a bias-controlled multiplex PCR, was used to amplify TCRbeta CDR3 regions from genomic DNA. The authors' pipeline ran thus. Nucleated cell counts per sample were estimated from amplification of reference gene primers within the assay. To quantify the absolute abundance of each unique TCRbeta CDR3 rearrangement, sequence reads were collapsed and filtered. For each sample, productive Simpson clonality was calculated as the square root of Simpson's diversity index across productive rearrangements. Not all clones reach the TCRdb copy of this immuneACCESS table, which keeps in-frame sequences only. Checked studies attribute under half of the gap to unresolved V genes and leave the rest unexplained. The DNA was the basis for D and trimming; V, J and clone size are from that table. Counted in this sample were roughly 250,000 clones; 80% to 85% of them appeared once. The top ten constitute 15% to 17% of the sample.

At one collaborating source in Seattle, patients were enrolled during active infection and were followed longitudinally through the course of disease. The collaborating institutions used their own protocols to collect whole blood in K2EDTA tubes. Collaborator samples were shipped for TCRbeta analysis as frozen whole blood, isolated PBMCs, or DNA extracted from either sample type. The TCR sequence derives from an older person with COVID-19, enrolled during active disease. Recombination joined TRBV11-2 with TRBJ2-5, and the D gene may be TRBD1, 6 bases matching. Sequenced sample: peripheral blood. Here the CDR3 is given as CASSLSYWTEETQYF. The DNA sequence is given as TGTGCCAGCAGCTTATCGTATTGGACAGAAGAGACCCAGTACTTC. Joined to the reference TRBV11-2 and TRBJ2-5 proteins, this CDR3 gives the full variable domain: EAGVAQSPRYKIIEKRQSVAFWCNPISGHATLYWYQQILGQGPKLLIQFQNNGVVDDSQLPKDRFSAERLKGVDSTLKIQPAKLEDSAVYLCASSLSYWTEETQYFGPGTRLLVL.